Listed here are 27 T cell receptor beta chains from one sample, sequenced in a study of T cells in Graves' hyperthyroidism and ophthalmopathy. Amplification yielded TCR beta CDR3 regions, with RNA transcripts as the source. HTBI primers drove first-round RT-PCR of the TCR CDR3. Each CDR3 protein gets one entry after TCRdb re-called the multiplex PCR reads with MiXCR. Of some 560,000 distinct CDR3 sequences detected, 12% to 15% appear once; the ten largest clones hold approximately 13%. The specimen was blood. Receptors originate from a woman aged 40 to 55 with Graves' hyperthyroidism.

The V gene is TRBV12-3 or TRBV12-4, the J gene TRBJ2-1; no definite D call. V shed 6 bases and J shed 8 bases, with 5 bases lying between them. The CDR3 spans 10 residues. CDR3 sequence: CASRGDEQFF. The CDR3 DNA reads as TGTGCCAGCAGAGGAGATGAGCAGTTCTTC.

The table lists this clonotype with many counts. The rearrangement links TRBV5-1 to TRBJ2-5, with 8 bases that match TRBD1. V dropped 6 bases and J dropped 5; count of bases not matched to a gene: 3. CDR1 and CDR2 (germline): SGHRS, YFSETQ. The CDR3 is 12 amino acids. The CDR3 DNA is TGCGCCAGCACCGACAGGGGTGAGACCCAGTACTTC. Translated, it gives CASTDRGETQYF.

This clonotype was counted ten times or more. The chain carries TRBV28 and TRBJ1-4; D remains unclear. The germline V gene encodes CDR1 MDHEN and CDR2 SYDVKM. V was cut by 5 bases and J by 6 bases, with 13 bases left in between. The CDR3 runs to 14 residues. The CDR3 bases are TGTGCCAGCAGTCCACCGCGGACCTATGAAAAACTGTTTTTT. Protein: CASSPPRTYEKLFF. The full variable domain, rest sourced from reference TRBV28 and TRBJ1-4, is DVKVTQSSRYLVKRTGEKVFLECVQDMDHENMFWYRQDPGLGLRLIYFSYDVKMKEKGDIPEGYSVSREKKERFSLILESASTNQTSMYLCASSPPRTYEKLFFGSGTQLSVL.

This chain joins TRBV7-6 and TRBJ1-1, with TRBD1 as a possible D gene (5 bases). The CDR3 has 12 amino acids. Trimming left V 6 bases short and J 10 bases short, with 15 bases between. Germline V lookup: CDR1 SGHVS, CDR2 FNYEAQ. CDR3 nucleotide sequence: TGTGCCAGCAGTCCCCCTGCCGGGGGAGCTTTCTTT. Its translation is CASSPPAGGAFF.

A few counts support this clonotype. This chain links TRBV28 with TRBJ2-6; D is tentatively TRBD1 or TRBD2 (6 bases each). Trimming cost V 10 bases and J 0 bases, with 16 bases left between them. Germline values: CDR1 MDHEN, CDR2 SYDVKM. There are 16 residues in the CDR3. DNA of the CDR3: TGTGCCACGGGGGACAAACTTCGCTCTGGGGCCAACGTCCTGACTTTC. This gives the protein CATGDKLRSGANVLTF. Drawing the rest from reference TRBV28 and TRBJ2-6, the complete variable domain is DVKVTQSSRYLVKRTGEKVFLECVQDMDHENMFWYRQDPGLGLRLIYFSYDVKMKEKGDIPEGYSVSREKKERFSLILESASTNQTSMYLCATGDKLRSGANVLTFGAGSRLTVL.

This clonotype showed up many times. The CDR3 DNA is TGTGCCAGCAGCTTAGAGATGGGACACCCAGGGGGCGGCGAGCAGTACTTC. Translated, it gives CASSLEMGHPGGGEQYF. The gene calls are TRBV11-2 and TRBJ2-7; 8 bases are a match to TRBD1. Trimming removed 0 bases from V and 6 bases from J; junction bases left unmatched: 13. This CDR3 has 17 amino acids. CDR1 and CDR2 from the germline V gene are SGHAT and FQNNGV. Supplemented by reference TRBV11-2 and TRBJ2-7, the full variable domain reads EAGVAQSPRYKIIEKRQSVAFWCNPISGHATLYWYQQILGQGPKLLIQFQNNGVVDDSQLPKDRFSAERLKGVDSTLKIQPAKLEDSAVYLCASSLEMGHPGGGEQYFGPGTRLTVT.

J is TRBJ2-3 and V is TRBV11-2, with 10 positions matching TRBD2. The germline CDR1 and CDR2 sequences are SGHAT and FQNNGV. V lost 1 base to trimming and J lost 6 bases; unmatched junction nucleotides: 4. The CDR3 has 15 amino acids. The CDR3 reads CASSLVLAGSDTQYF. For the CDR3, the DNA is TGTGCCAGCAGCTTAGTACTAGCGGGATCCGATACGCAGTATTTT.

Many counts were recorded for this clonotype. This chain uses TRBV29-1 with TRBJ2-7; 9 bases are a match to TRBD2. CDR3 length: 14 residues. The germline CDR1 and CDR2 sequences are SQVTM and ANQGSEA. Unmatched junction bases numbered 10, after V lost 8 bases and J lost 2 bases. CDR3 protein: CSFTPTSGTYEQYF. In DNA form, the CDR3 reads TGCAGCTTTACCCCGACTAGCGGAACCTACGAGCAGTACTTC.

This clonotype was recorded at least ten times. The V gene is TRBV5-1, the J gene TRBJ2-3; 10 bases map to TRBD2. V shed 2 bases, J shed 5 bases, and the junction held 2 bases outside the gene matches. Germline CDR1 and CDR2: SGHRS and YFSETQ. The CDR3 is made up of 14 amino acids. The CDR3 is CASSFSGRKDTQYF. DNA for the CDR3: TGCGCCAGCAGCTTTAGCGGGAGGAAAGATACGCAGTATTTT.

This clonotype occurred many times. The chain uses TRBV25-1 and TRBJ2-5; D remains unclear. Germline V gene sequence: CDR1 MGHDK, CDR2 SYGVNS. V was trimmed by 3 bases and J by 10 bases, leaving 12 bases between them. The CDR3 is made up of 12 amino acids. The CDR3 coding sequence is TGTGCCAGCAGTGACTCCTCTACGATCCAGTACTTC. This gives the protein CASSDSSTIQYF.

This clonotype has a count of ten or more. The CDR3: CASSPPFGDTQYF. The DNA of the CDR3 is TGTGCCAGCAGTCCCCCTTTTGGAGATACGCAGTATTTT. This sequence joins TRBV27 and TRBJ2-3; D is unresolved. Germline assignment: CDR1 MNHEY and CDR2 SMNVEV (reference sequence). V was clipped by 5 bases and J by 5 bases, with 11 bases between them. The CDR3 is made up of 13 amino acids.

At least ten counts were recorded for this clonotype. V usage is TRBV7-9 and J usage is TRBJ2-1, with D maybe TRBD1 (6 bases). V gave up 5 bases and J gave up 2 bases, with 13 bases separating them. This CDR3 has 15 residues. Per germline, CDR1 SEHNR and CDR2 FQNEAQ (reference sequence). The CDR3 loop is CASSEQGQPYNEQFF. Here the CDR3 DNA reads TGTGCCAGCAGCGAACAGGGCCAGCCCTACAATGAGCAGTTCTTC.

This clonotype was recorded at least ten times. This chain connects TRBV11-2 to TRBJ2-1; 7 nucleotides align to TRBD2. V shed 4 bases and J 0 bases; nucleotides not matched to a gene: 9. The CDR3 is 17 residues long. Germline CDR1 and CDR2: SGHAT and FQNNGV. The CDR3 is CASSYDLAAYSYNEQFF. DNA of the CDR3: TGTGCCAGCAGCTACGATCTAGCGGCCTACTCCTACAATGAGCAGTTCTTC.

The genes are TRBV27 and TRBJ1-2, with D unresolved. The CDR3 is 11 amino acids. Germline V gene lookup returns CDR1 MNHEY and CDR2 SMNVEV (reference sequence). Trimming shortened V by 8 bases and J by 8 bases, and 12 bases separated the two germline ends. The CDR3 region has the DNA TGTGCCAGCCGGAGGACTAGCGGCTACACCTTC. Protein: CASRRTSGYTF.

This clonotype was observed at least ten times. This chain connects TRBV7-3 to TRBJ2-1; the match to TRBD2 covers 16 bases. V lost 4 bases to trimming and J lost 10 bases; unmatched junction nucleotides: 10. Germline V gene sequence: CDR1 SGHTA, CDR2 FQGTGA. The CDR3 has 17 amino acids. CDR3 region: CASSSLAGTSGGGEQFF. CDR3 DNA sequence: TGTGCCAGCAGCTCCCTAGCCGGGACTAGCGGGGGGGGGGAGCAGTTCTTC. The full variable domain, completed using reference TRBV7-3 and TRBJ2-1, is GAGVSQTPSNKVTEKGKYVELRCDPISGHTALYWYRQSLGQGPEFLIYFQGTGAADDSGLPNDRFFAVRPEGSVSTLKIQRTERGDSAVYLCASSSLAGTSGGGEQFFGPGTRLTVL.

Many counts were recorded for this clonotype. The rearrangement uses TRBV28 and TRBJ2-4, with D maybe TRBD1 (5 bases). Germline CDR1 is MDHEN and CDR2 is SYDVKM. This CDR3 contains 13 residues. Trimming left V 2 bases short and J 5 bases short, with 7 bases between. CDR3 DNA sequence: TGTGCCAGCAGTTTAGGGGCGGAAAACATTCAGTACTTC. Protein sequence: CASSLGAENIQYF.

Ten or more counts support this clonotype. One end of the junction does not line up with germline, which may come from a read error. The chain links TRBV5-1 to TRBJ1-2; a possible D gene is TRBD1 (6 bases). The CDR3 is 12 residues long. Germline V gene lookup returns CDR1 SGHRS and CDR2 YFSETQ. CDR3 sequence reads: CASSLDSYGYTF. CDR3 DNA sequence: TGTGCCAGCAGTTTGGACAGCTATGGCTACACCTTC.

This clonotype showed up just a few times. The chain couples TRBV5-1 to TRBJ1-4; possibly TRBD1 for D (6 bases). V gave up 4 bases and J gave up 8 bases, with 18 bases separating them. Looked up from germline, CDR1 is SGHRS and CDR2 is YFSETQ. CDR3 length: 15 amino acids. CDR3 DNA: TGCGCCAGCAGCCCGGAGGGGGGGGCCGGGGAAAAACTGTTTTTT. Translated, it gives CASSPEGGAGEKLFF.

This chain joins TRBV6-1 and TRBJ2-1, with 8 bases that match TRBD2. Germline trimming cut 4 bases from V and 3 bases from J; bases unmatched to any gene: 11. The CDR3 loop spans 17 amino acids. Per germline, CDR1 MNHNS and CDR2 SASEGT. This CDR3 is CASSGPLAGGCYNEQFF. The CDR3, as DNA: TGTGCCAGCAGTGGCCCCCTCGCGGGAGGCTGCTACAATGAGCAGTTCTTC.

This clonotype showed up many times. The chain has TRBV15 and TRBJ2-7, with 10 bases identical to TRBD2. V shed 2 bases and J 0 bases; nucleotides not matched to a gene: 4. The V gene's germline CDR1 is LNHNV and CDR2 YYDKDF (reference sequence). The CDR3 contains 16 residues. This CDR3 reads CATSRTGLAVSYEQYF. As DNA, the CDR3 is TGTGCCACCAGCAGAACCGGACTAGCGGTCTCCTACGAGCAGTACTTC.

The chain carries TRBV20-1 and TRBJ2-1; 8 bases align to TRBD2. There are 19 residues in the CDR3. Trimming took 2 bases from V and 0 from J; bases not matched to a gene: 15. Germline CDR1 is DFQATT and CDR2 is SNEGSKA (reference sequence). CDR3 nucleotide sequence: TGCAGTGCTAGACCAGGGGCGACTATCGGGAGGGCCTCCTACAATGAGCAGTTCTTC. It is translated as CSARPGATIGRASYNEQFF.

V gene TRBV28 combines with J gene TRBJ1-5; D unclear. CDR1 is MDHEN, CDR2 SYDVKM, per germline. The germline V and J ends were trimmed by 5 bases and 3 bases, with 11 bases remaining between them. The CDR3 runs 14 residues. CDR3 region: CASSRAESNQPQHF. The CDR3 DNA sequence: TGTGCCAGCAGTCGTGCGGAGTCCAATCAGCCCCAGCATTTT.

At least ten counts were recorded for this clonotype. The J gene is TRBJ2-1, the V gene TRBV7-8; possible D gene TRBD1, 5 bases. Per germline, CDR1 SGHVS and CDR2 FQNEAQ. Trimming cost V 2 bases and J 2 bases, with 7 bases left between them. There are 14 residues in the CDR3. Written as DNA, the CDR3 is TGTGCCAGCAGCTTATTCAGGGCCTACAATGAGCAGTTCTTC. This gives the protein CASSLFRAYNEQFF.

This clonotype has just a few counts. The chain joins TRBV20-1 to TRBJ2-3, with a tentative D call TRBD1 (7 bases). This CDR3 region has 16 residues. Germline V gene lookup returns CDR1 DFQATT and CDR2 SNEGSKA (reference sequence). The V gene lost 6 bases and the J gene lost 1 base, with 20 bases spanning the gap. The CDR3 DNA reads TGCAGTGCCGACGGAGGGGGCGCAAAGCGCACAGATACGCAGTATTTT. Residues: CSADGGGAKRTDTQYF.

V gene TRBV28 combines with J gene TRBJ2-7; 7 nucleotides agree with TRBD2. The CDR3 is made up of 15 amino acids. The V and J ends lost 2 bases and 7 bases, in that order; junction bases with no gene match: 11. Germline V CDR1 and CDR2: MDHEN, SYDVKM. The CDR3: CASSLGLADSREQYF. The DNA of the CDR3 is TGTGCCAGCAGTTTAGGGCTAGCGGACTCCAGGGAGCAGTACTTC.

This clonotype was observed many times. The chain is built from TRBV28 and TRBJ2-7; the D gene is possibly TRBD2 (5 bases). With 3 bases removed from V and 7 bases from J, the gap between germline ends came to 13 bases. CDR1 MDHEN and CDR2 SYDVKM come from the germline V gene. This CDR3 contains 13 residues. As DNA, the CDR3 is TGTGCCAGCAGTTTGAATCCAAGAGGGGAGCAGTACTTC. It is translated as CASSLNPRGEQYF.

A note on this clonotype: A much larger clone lies one base from this, so it may be a read error. V is TRBV28 and J is TRBJ1-3; unclear D gene. The CDR3 loop spans 18 amino acids. Germline CDR1 MDHEN, CDR2 SYDVKM. This chain's CDR3 is CASGLSYLTAISGNTIYF. The CDR3 coding sequence is TGTGCCAGCGGTTTATCCTACCTCACGGCTATCTCTGGAAACACCATATATTTT.